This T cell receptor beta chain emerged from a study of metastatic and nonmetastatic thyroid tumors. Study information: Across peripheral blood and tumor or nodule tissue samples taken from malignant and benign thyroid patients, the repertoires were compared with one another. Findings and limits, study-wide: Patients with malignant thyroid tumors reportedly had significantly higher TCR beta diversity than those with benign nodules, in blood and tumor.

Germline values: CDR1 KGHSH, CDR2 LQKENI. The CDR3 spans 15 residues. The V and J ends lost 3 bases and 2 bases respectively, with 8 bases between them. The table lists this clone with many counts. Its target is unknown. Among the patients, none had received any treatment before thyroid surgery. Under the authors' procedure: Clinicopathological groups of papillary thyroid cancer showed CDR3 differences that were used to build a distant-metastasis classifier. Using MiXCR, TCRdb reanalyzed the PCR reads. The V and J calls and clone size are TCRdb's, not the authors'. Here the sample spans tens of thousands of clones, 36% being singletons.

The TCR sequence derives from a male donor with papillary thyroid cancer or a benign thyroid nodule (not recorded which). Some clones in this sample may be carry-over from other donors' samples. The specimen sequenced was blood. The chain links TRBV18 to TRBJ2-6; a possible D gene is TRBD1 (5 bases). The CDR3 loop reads CASSPGPPGANVLTF. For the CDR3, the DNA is TGTGCCAGCTCACCGGGGCCCCCTGGGGCCAACGTCCTGACTTTC.